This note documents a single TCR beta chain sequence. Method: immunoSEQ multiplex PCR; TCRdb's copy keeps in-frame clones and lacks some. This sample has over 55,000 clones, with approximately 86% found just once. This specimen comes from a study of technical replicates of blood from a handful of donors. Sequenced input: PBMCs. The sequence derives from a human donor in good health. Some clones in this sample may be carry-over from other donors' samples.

DNA for the CDR3: TGTGCCAGCAGCTTAATCTCCGGGGGAGATGAGCAGTTCTTC. It is translated as CASSLISGGDEQFF. The chain recombines TRBV7-9 with TRBJ2-1; a possible D gene is TRBD2 (6 bases). CDR1 SEHNR and CDR2 FQNEAQ come from the germline V gene (reference sequence). With 2 bases removed from V and 8 bases from J, the gap between germline ends came to 13 bases. This CDR3 comprises 14 residues.